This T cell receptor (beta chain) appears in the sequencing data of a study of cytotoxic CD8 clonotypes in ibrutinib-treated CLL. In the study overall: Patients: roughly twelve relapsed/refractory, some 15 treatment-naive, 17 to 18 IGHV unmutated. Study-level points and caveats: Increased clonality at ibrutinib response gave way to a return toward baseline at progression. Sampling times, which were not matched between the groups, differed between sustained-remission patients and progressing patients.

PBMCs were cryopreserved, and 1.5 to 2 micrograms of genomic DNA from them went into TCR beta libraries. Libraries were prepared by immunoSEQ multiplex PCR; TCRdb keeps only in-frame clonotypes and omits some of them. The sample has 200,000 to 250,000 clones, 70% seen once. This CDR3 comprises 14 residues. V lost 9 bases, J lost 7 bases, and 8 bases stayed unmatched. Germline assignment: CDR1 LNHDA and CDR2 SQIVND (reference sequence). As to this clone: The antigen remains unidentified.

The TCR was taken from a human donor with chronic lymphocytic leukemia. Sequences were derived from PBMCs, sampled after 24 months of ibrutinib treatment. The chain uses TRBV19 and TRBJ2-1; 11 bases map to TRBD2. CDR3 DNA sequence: TGTGCCAGCGATAGCGGGAGGGTAGCTAATGAGCAGTTCTTC. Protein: CASDSGRVANEQFF.